This entry features one T cell receptor (beta chain) sequence. V trimming: 0 bases; J trimming: 6 bases; junction bases outside the gene matches: 6. Germline-derived CDR1 and CDR2 are MNHEY and SVGAGI. This CDR3 region has 15 residues. The data belong to a study of blood T cell repertoires in COVID-19. Assay used: immunoSEQ multiplex PCR; TCRdb lists only in-frame clones, some missing. Of 150,000 to 250,000 clones listed, 70% to 85% were seen once; the top ten hold approximately 6.9%. The V and J genes are TRBV6-5 and TRBJ2-3, with 7 bases lining up with TRBD2. The TCR sequence derives from a human donor with acute or convalescent COVID-19. The donor label of this sample is uncertain. The sequencing sample was made of peripheral blood. The CDR3 is CASSYSGGAGDTQYF. CDR3 in DNA: TGTGCCAGCAGTTACTCGGGAGGGGCCGGCGATACGCAGTATTTT.